Presented here are 8 T cell receptor beta chains from one specimen sequenced in a study of T cell responses to AZD1222 COVID-19 vaccine. This table comes from immunoSEQ multiplex PCR, and its TCRdb copy is limited to in-frame clones, with some not included. The sample carries roughly 120,000 clones, about 89% recorded once. The specimen was peripheral blood, collected on day 0 of AZD1222 vaccination. Source of these receptors: an adult in good health.

This clone appeared a few times. The chain is built from TRBV5-1 and TRBJ1-2; 9 bases fit TRBD1. This CDR3 comprises 15 residues. Losses at the gene ends were 5 bases for V and 4 bases for J; bases not matched to a gene: 9. From germline, CDR1 is SGHRS and CDR2 YFSETQ. The CDR3 bases are TGCGCCAGCAGGCTTTCCCCGGGACAGGGCTATGGCTACACCTTC. Amino acid sequence: CASRLSPGQGYGYTF.

J is TRBJ2-1 and V is TRBV7-8; 10 nucleotides agree with TRBD2. The CDR3 extends over 15 amino acids. Germline V gives CDR1 SGHVS, CDR2 FQNEAQ. V was pared by 6 bases and J by 7 bases, with 9 bases of the junction left unmatched. This chain's CDR3 is CASSPSTSGTNEQFF. As DNA, the CDR3 is TGTGCCAGCAGTCCAAGCACTAGCGGGACTAATGAGCAGTTCTTC.

The genes are TRBV3-1 (or the pseudogene TRBV3-2) and TRBJ1-1; no definite D call. The V end was cut by 3 bases, the J end by 2 bases, with 7 bases between. The CDR3 has 13 residues. Per germline, CDR1 LGHDT and CDR2 YNNKEL (reference sequence). As DNA, the CDR3 is TGTGCCAGCAGCCAGAGGGTTAACACTGAAGCTTTCTTT. Residues: CASSQRVNTEAFF.

V is TRBV18 and J is TRBJ1-5; D ambiguous. Germline assignment: CDR1 KGHSH and CDR2 LQKENI. V lost 8 bases, J lost 3 bases, and 17 bases lay in between. The CDR3 length is 15 residues. The CDR3 DNA is TGTGCCAGCAGACCAGAAGGACTTCCCAATCAGCCCCAGCATTTT. This codes for CASRPEGLPNQPQHF.

The V call is TRBV4-1, the J call TRBJ2-3; the D call may be TRBD1 or TRBD2 (5 bases each). Trimming took 3 bases from V and 4 from J, leaving 17 bases between them. The CDR3 spans 16 residues. Germline loops: CDR1 MGHRA, CDR2 YSYEKL. The DNA of the CDR3 is TGCGCCAGCAGCCATCCAAAAGCAGGGACGGCAGATACGCAGTATTTT. Its translation is CASSHPKAGTADTQYF.

The chain carries TRBV5-4 and TRBJ1-3; D may be TRBD1 (6 bases). CDR3 length: 15 residues. V dropped 5 bases and J dropped 0 bases, with 12 bases sitting between them. CDR1 SGHNT and CDR2 YYREEE come from the germline V gene (reference sequence). The CDR3 nucleotides read TGTGCCAGCAGTCAGGACAGCAACTCTGGAAACACCATATATTTT. Its protein is CASSQDSNSGNTIYF.

The chain links TRBV29-1 to TRBJ2-1; 7 positions agree with TRBD1. Germline-derived CDR1 and CDR2 are SQVTM and ANQGSEA. The CDR3 is made up of 12 amino acids. V gave up 6 bases and J gave up 5 bases; unmatched junction bases: 4. The DNA of the CDR3 is TGCAGCGTATTAGACAGGGACAATGAGCAGTTCTTC. Protein product: CSVLDRDNEQFF.

This clone was recorded a few times. The chain joins TRBV6-5 to TRBJ1-2, with D hard to call. Germline V CDR1 and CDR2: MNHEY, SVGAGI. V lost 6 bases to trimming and J lost 8 bases, with 16 bases between them. The CDR3 is 13 residues long. Here the CDR3 reads CASRPHLAEGYTF. Here the CDR3 DNA reads TGTGCCAGCAGACCCCACCTCGCGGAGGGCTACACCTTC.